Listed here are 28 T cell receptor beta chains from one sample, sequenced in a study of OX40 agonist ivuxolimab in advanced cancers. Only in-frame clones appear in the TCRdb table, and some are missing; sequencing was by immunoSEQ multiplex PCR. The sample lists around 77,000 clones; roughly 91% were seen once. The material was CD4+ or CD8+ T cells sorted from blood, obtained in a trial of the OX40 agonist ivuxolimab. These receptors all come from an adult with an advanced solid tumor such as melanoma, head and neck, liver or kidney cancer.

This chain links TRBV6-6 with TRBJ2-7, with D perhaps TRBD2 (5 bases). The length of the CDR3 is 14 residues. V lost 0 bases and J lost 6, with 12 bases in between. From germline, CDR1 is MNHNY and CDR2 SVGAGI (reference sequence). DNA for the CDR3: TGTGCCAGCAGTTACTCCGGGGAAGGCGGCGAGCAGTACTTC. Translation gives CASSYSGEGGEQYF.

The rearrangement uses TRBV5-1 and TRBJ1-4, with D perhaps TRBD1 (6 bases). This CDR3 has 14 residues. CDR1 and CDR2 (germline): SGHRS, YFSETQ. The germline V and J ends were trimmed by 4 bases and 3 bases, with 10 bases remaining between them. CDR3 sequence: CASSPGDANEKLFF. CDR3 coding DNA: TGCGCCAGCAGCCCAGGGGACGCTAATGAAAAACTGTTTTTT.

The CDR3 DNA reads TGTGCCAGCAGCCAAATTGGGGCCGACAGTCAAGAGACCCAGTACTTC. Translation: CASSQIGADSQETQYF. V and J are TRBV4-2 and TRBJ2-5; D might be TRBD1 (5 bases). The germline gives CDR1 LGHNA, CDR2 YNFKEQ. V shed 2 bases and J shed 2 bases, with 15 bases lying between them. The CDR3 spans 16 residues.

The CDR3 loop reads CASSLDSTGYRWEQYF. CDR3 nucleotide sequence: TGTGCCAGCAGCTTAGATTCGACAGGGTACCGCTGGGAGCAGTACTTC. This chain links TRBV11-2 with TRBJ2-7; 7 nucleotides line up with TRBD1. The CDR3 contains 16 residues. Germline V gene lookup returns CDR1 SGHAT and CDR2 FQNNGV. V shed 0 bases and J 7 bases; nucleotides not matched to a gene: 12. The full variable domain, its missing parts supplied by reference TRBV11-2 and TRBJ2-7, is EAGVAQSPRYKIIEKRQSVAFWCNPISGHATLYWYQQILGQGPKLLIQFQNNGVVDDSQLPKDRFSAERLKGVDSTLKIQPAKLEDSAVYLCASSLDSTGYRWEQYFGPGTRLTVT.

The chain has TRBV18 and TRBJ1-4, with 10 nucleotides matching TRBD1. This CDR3 has 15 residues. After removal of 2 bases from V and 10 bases from J, the junction contained 7 bases not matched to a gene. Germline V gene lookup returns CDR1 KGHSH and CDR2 LQKENI. CDR3 in DNA: TGTGCCAGCTCACCAGAGACAGGGGGCGCAGGAAAACTGTTTTTT. Encoded protein: CASSPETGGAGKLFF.

The chain combines TRBV29-1 with TRBJ1-2; TRBD1 matches 9 bases. V lost 5 bases to trimming and J lost 4 bases; unmatched junction nucleotides: 8. The CDR3 runs 14 residues. Germline lookup yields CDR1 SQVTM and CDR2 ANQGSEA. CDR3 region: CSVNPGQGLYGYTF. In nucleotides, the CDR3 is TGCAGCGTTAACCCGGGACAGGGACTCTATGGCTACACCTTC.

The V and J genes are TRBV7-9 and TRBJ2-6; TRBD2 matches 10 bases. Germline trimming cut 5 bases from V and 0 bases from J; bases unmatched to any gene: 7. This CDR3 comprises 18 residues. The germline CDR1 and CDR2 sequences are SEHNR and FQNEAQ (reference sequence). CDR3 DNA sequence: TGTGCCAGCAGCCCAGGGACTAGCGTGAGCTCTGGGGCCAACGTCCTGACTTTC. It yields the protein CASSPGTSVSSGANVLTF.

This rearrangement joins TRBV25-1 to TRBJ1-1; no clear D. The CDR3 totals 11 residues. V shed 10 bases and J shed 1 base, with 7 bases lying between them. The germline gives CDR1 MGHDK, CDR2 SYGVNS. The CDR3 loop is CANYRNTEAFF. The CDR3, as DNA: TGTGCCAACTACAGGAACACTGAAGCTTTCTTT. Combining the CDR3 with reference TRBV25-1 and TRBJ1-1 gives the whole variable domain EADIYQTPRYLVIGTGKKITLECSQTMGHDKMYWYQQDPGMELHLIHYSYGVNSTEKGDLSSESTVSRIRTEHFPLTLESARPSHTSQYLCANYRNTEAFFGQGTRLTVV.

The CDR3 here is CASSLEAGTGLTDTQYF. CDR3 in DNA: TGTGCCAGCAGCTTAGAGGCCGGGACAGGCCTCACAGATACGCAGTATTTT. The V call is TRBV7-9, the J call TRBJ2-3, with TRBD1 identical over 8 bases. Germline trimming cut 1 base from V and 2 bases from J; bases unmatched to any gene: 8. Germline CDR1 reads SEHNR; CDR2 reads FQNEAQ (reference sequence). The CDR3 loop spans 17 amino acids.

The chain employs TRBV19 and TRBJ2-2; D is unclear. The CDR3 has 14 amino acids. Trimming removed 4 bases at V and 0 bases at J, with 6 bases between. Germline CDR1 is LNHDA and CDR2 is SQIVND (reference sequence). The CDR3: CASSTGTNTGELFF. In nucleotides, the CDR3 is TGTGCCAGTAGTACCGGAACGAACACCGGGGAGCTGTTTTTT.

The chain joins TRBV6-5 to TRBJ1-2; tentatively, D is TRBD1 (5 bases). The CDR3 covers 15 residues. The V end lost 6 bases, the J end lost 2 bases, and 16 bases lay between the germline ends. Germline values: CDR1 MNHEY, CDR2 SVGAGI. The CDR3 region has the DNA TGTGCCAGCAGCCTCTACGCGACAGCCAACTATGGCTACACCTTC. It yields the protein CASSLYATANYGYTF.

CDR3 nucleotide sequence: TGCGCCAGCAGCTTGGATTTAGCGGGAAACACAGATACGCAGTATTTT. It yields the protein CASSLDLAGNTDTQYF. The rearrangement joins TRBV5-1 to TRBJ2-3, with TRBD2 matching 8 bases. Germline V gene lookup returns CDR1 SGHRS and CDR2 YFSETQ. The CDR3 sequence is 16 residues long. Trimming took 0 bases from V and 2 from J; bases not matched to a gene: 5.

The J gene is TRBJ2-5, the V gene TRBV19; weak D call: TRBD2 (6 bases). The V and J ends lost 3 bases and 5 bases respectively, with 13 bases between them. This CDR3 is built from 14 residues. CDR1 and CDR2 from the germline V gene are LNHDA and SQIVND (reference sequence). CDR3 bases: TGTGCCAGTAGTATGAGTCTTGCGGGGGAGACCCAGTACTTC. Its translation is CASSMSLAGETQYF. The full variable domain, completed using reference TRBV19 and TRBJ2-5, is DGGITQSPKYLFRKEGQNVTLSCEQNLNHDAMYWYRQDPGQGLRLIYYSQIVNDFQKGDIAEGYSVSREKKESFPLTVTSAQKNPTAFYLCASSMSLAGETQYFGPGTRLLVL.

The chain combines TRBV11-2 with TRBJ2-1; 7 nucleotides line up with TRBD2. J was trimmed by 0 bases and V by 5 bases; bases with no gene match: 10. Germline CDR1 is SGHAT and CDR2 is FQNNGV. CDR3 size: 17 residues. The chain's CDR3 is CASSRGGISSSYNEQFF. In nucleotides, the CDR3 is TGTGCCAGCAGCCGCGGGGGTATCTCGAGCTCCTACAATGAGCAGTTCTTC.

In this sample, this clone turned up a few times. This chain links TRBV5-1 with TRBJ1-1; D remains ambiguous. The germline V gene has CDR1 SGHRS and CDR2 YFSETQ. The V and J ends lost 0 bases and 4 bases respectively, with 10 bases between them. The CDR3 spans 14 residues. CDR3 protein: CASSLGASATEAFF. In DNA form, the CDR3 reads TGCGCCAGCAGCTTGGGGGCTTCGGCCACTGAAGCTTTCTTT.

The V and J genes are TRBV7-2 and TRBJ1-2, with D perhaps matching TRBD1 (6 bases). The CDR3 is made up of 13 amino acids. V was clipped by 5 bases and J by 1 base, with 8 bases between them. CDR1 is SGHTA, CDR2 FQGNSA, per germline. CDR3 nucleotide sequence: TGTGCCAGCAGCCCGGACAGTAACTATGGCTACACCTTC. It encodes CASSPDSNYGYTF.

The CDR3 loop reads CAISPTSLSYGYTF. The CDR3 nucleotides are TGTGCCATCAGTCCGACCAGTTTAAGCTATGGCTACACCTTC. The gene calls are TRBV10-3 and TRBJ1-2, with D uncertain. The CDR3 contains 14 residues. Trimming left V 5 bases short and J 4 bases short, with 14 bases between. The germline CDR1 and CDR2 sequences are ENHRY and SYGVKD.

V and J are TRBV7-2 and TRBJ2-1; 7 bases are a match to TRBD2. Germline values: CDR1 SGHTA, CDR2 FQGNSA. V gave up 5 bases and J gave up 4 bases; unmatched junction bases: 8. This CDR3 is built from 15 residues. The CDR3 nucleotides are TGTGCCAGCAGCCGTGGCAGCGGGGCGTACAATGAGCAGTTCTTC. The encoded protein is CASSRGSGAYNEQFF.

The chain combines TRBV5-1 with TRBJ2-3; TRBD1 matches 11 bases. Germline V gives CDR1 SGHRS, CDR2 YFSETQ. CDR3 size: 18 residues. Trimming removed 0 bases from V and 4 bases from J; junction bases left unmatched: 10. CDR3: CASSLGNLGQGEADTQYF. Here the CDR3 DNA reads TGCGCCAGCAGCTTGGGTAATCTGGGACAGGGGGAAGCAGATACGCAGTATTTT.

The chain uses TRBV9 and TRBJ2-7, with D uncertain. Germline values: CDR1 SGDLS, CDR2 YYNGEE. This CDR3 spans 15 amino acids. The germline V and J ends were trimmed by 4 bases and 3 bases, with 17 bases remaining between them. This CDR3 is CASSFRLRVYYEQYF. The CDR3 region has the DNA TGTGCCAGCAGCTTCCGACTCCGCGTTTACTACGAGCAGTACTTC.

V and J are TRBV7-2 and TRBJ2-7; D may correspond to TRBD1 or TRBD2 (5 bases each). The CDR3 runs 14 residues. Germline V gene lookup returns CDR1 SGHTA and CDR2 FQGNSA. V was shortened by 5 bases and J by 2 bases, with 13 bases between the two germline ends. The CDR3 loop reads CASSLGTGTYEQYF. CDR3 nucleotide sequence: TGTGCCAGCAGCCTCGGGACGGGAACCTACGAGCAGTACTTC.

V is TRBV28 and J is TRBJ1-3; D uncertain. The CDR3 extends over 12 amino acids. Germline CDR1 reads MDHEN; CDR2 reads SYDVKM. Trimming took off 4 bases at V and 7 bases at J, with 8 bases between the two ends. In DNA, the CDR3 is TGTGCCAGCAGTTCCAGTCTTAACACCATATATTTT. This encodes CASSSSLNTIYF.

In regard to this clone: The conserved final phenylalanine or tryptophan is absent from the CDR3, which likely points to a read error. The limits of the CDR3 on the DNA are not certain, so only TCRdb's listed CDR3 is given. The chain joins TRBV23-1 to TRBJ2-7; TRBD2 is the table's D call and was not checked against the DNA. TRBV23-1 is treated as an ORF (open reading frame) with a function not yet certain. Termini included, the CDR3 measures 12 amino acids. Here the CDR3 reads CASSPMGTDVGL.

The rearrangement joins TRBV18 to TRBJ2-6, with D tentatively TRBD2 (5 bases). V was pared by 3 bases and J by 0 bases, with 9 bases between. CDR3 length: 16 amino acids. Germline assignment: CDR1 KGHSH and CDR2 LQKENI. DNA for the CDR3: TGTGCCAGCTCACCGCTTGGAGGCTCTGGGGCCAACGTCCTGACTTTC. It translates to CASSPLGGSGANVLTF. Full variable domain (outside the CDR3, taken from reference TRBV18 and TRBJ2-6): NAGVMQNPRHLVRRRGQEARLRCSPMKGHSHVYWYRQLPEEGLKFMVYLQKENIIDESGMPKERFSAEFPKEGPSILRIQQVVRGDSAAYFCASSPLGGSGANVLTFGAGSRLTVL.

This clone was picked up one time. The chain carries TRBV7-2 and TRBJ1-5; the D is unclear. The germline CDR1 and CDR2 sequences are SGHTA and FQGNSA. Trimming stripped 1 base from V and 11 bases from J, with 15 bases between. There are 14 residues in the CDR3. CDR3 residues: CASSLERGLISQHF. The CDR3 nucleotides read TGTGCCAGCAGCTTAGAGAGAGGGTTGATTTCCCAGCATTTT.

V is TRBV12-1 and J is TRBJ2-4; the table calls TRBD2, which could not be checked here. TRBV12-1 is classified as a pseudogene. The CDR3 sequence is 16 residues long. DNA for the CDR3: TGTGCCAGCAGCTTCGACAACAGCGGGAGGGATAACATTCAGTACTTC. It yields the protein CASSFDNSGRDNIQYF.

The chain uses TRBV18 and TRBJ1-5, with D maybe TRBD1 (5 bases). V lost 5 bases and J 5 bases, leaving 13 bases between the germline ends. CDR3 size: 14 residues. Germline V gives CDR1 KGHSH, CDR2 LQKENI. The DNA for the CDR3 is TGTGCCAGCTCATCCGGACACGGGGATCAGCCCCAGCATTTT. Translated, it gives CASSSGHGDQPQHF.

The genes are TRBV4-1 and TRBJ1-5; D gene ambiguous. Trimming cost V 2 bases and J 7 bases, with 21 bases left between them. This CDR3 spans 17 amino acids. CDR1 and CDR2 (germline): MGHRA, YSYEKL. DNA for the CDR3: TGCGCCAGCAGCCAAATTCCCTCGGGGAGCTATCGGCAGCCCCAGCATTTT. Translated, it gives CASSQIPSGSYRQPQHF.